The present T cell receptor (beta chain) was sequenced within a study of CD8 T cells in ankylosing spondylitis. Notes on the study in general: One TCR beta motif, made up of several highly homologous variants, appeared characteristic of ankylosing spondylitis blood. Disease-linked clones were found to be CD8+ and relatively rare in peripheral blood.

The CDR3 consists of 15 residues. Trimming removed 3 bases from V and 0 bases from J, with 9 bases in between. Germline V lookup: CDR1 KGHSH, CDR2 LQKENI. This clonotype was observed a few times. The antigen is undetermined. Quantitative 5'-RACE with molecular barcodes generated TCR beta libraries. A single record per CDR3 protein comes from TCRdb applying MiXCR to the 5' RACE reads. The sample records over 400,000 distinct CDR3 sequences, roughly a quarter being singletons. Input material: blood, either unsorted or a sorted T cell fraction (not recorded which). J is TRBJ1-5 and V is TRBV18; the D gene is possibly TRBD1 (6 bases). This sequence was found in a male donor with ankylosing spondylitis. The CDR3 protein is CASSPTGDSNQPQHF. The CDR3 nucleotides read TGTGCCAGCTCACCGACAGGTGATAGCAATCAGCCCCAGCATTTT.